Listed here are 8 T cell receptor beta chains from one sample, sequenced in a study of radiotherapy plus CTLA-4 blockade in lung cancer. Some clones are missing from TCRdb's copy, which holds only in-frame ones; the method was immunoSEQ multiplex PCR. This table has roughly 90,000 clones, roughly 85% appearing once. The sample was peripheral blood, taken from a patient treated with radiotherapy plus ipilimumab. These receptors all come from a human donor with non-small cell lung cancer that progressed on radiotherapy plus ipilimumab.

This clone has only a few counts. This rearrangement joins TRBV4-1 to TRBJ2-1; D gene unclear. The CDR3 totals 16 residues. Germline loops: CDR1 MGHRA, CDR2 YSYEKL. Trimming stripped 1 base from V and 0 bases from J, with 10 bases between. The CDR3 nucleotides are TGCGCCAGCAGCCAAGTTAACCTCGTCTCCTACAATGAGCAGTTCTTC. Amino acid sequence: CASSQVNLVSYNEQFF.

This clone was recorded only once. This chain uses TRBV7-3 with TRBJ1-5, with 9 bases fitting TRBD1. Germline loops: CDR1 SGHTA, CDR2 FQGTGA. The CDR3 spans 16 residues. V shed 5 bases and J 5 bases; nucleotides not matched to a gene: 10. CDR3 in DNA: TGTGCCAGCAGCCAGCAACAGGGGGCAAAAGATCAGCCCCAGCATTTT. This gives the protein CASSQQQGAKDQPQHF.

The V gene is TRBV9, the J gene TRBJ1-5, with D maybe TRBD1 (5 bases). Germline V CDR1 and CDR2: SGDLS, YYNGEE. Deletions cut 2 bases from V and 0 bases from J, with 9 bases between. The CDR3 consists of 15 residues. The CDR3 sequence is CASSVWGDSNQPQHF. The CDR3 region has the DNA TGTGCCAGCAGCGTTTGGGGGGATAGCAATCAGCCCCAGCATTTT.

Turning to this clone: At one of its ends the junction is not consistent with the germline gene, which may arise from a read error. For the CDR3, the DNA is TGTGCTAGCAGCCCTTCACCCGATCAGCCCCAGCATTTT. It yields the protein CASSPSPDQPQHF. V gene TRBV7-7 combines with J gene TRBJ1-5; D gene ambiguous. Germline V gene sequence: CDR1 SSHAT, CDR2 FNYEAQ (reference sequence). This CDR3 spans 13 amino acids. Combining the CDR3 with reference TRBV7-7 and TRBJ1-5 gives the whole variable domain GAGVSQSPRYKVTKRGQDVTLRCDPISSHATLYWYQQALGQGPEFLTYFNYEAQPDKSGLPSDRFSAERPEGSISTLTIQRTEQRDSAMYRCASSPSPDQPQHFGDGTRLSIL.

V is TRBV11-2 and J is TRBJ2-2, with D unclear. Deletions cut 5 bases from V and 8 bases from J, with 6 bases between. The CDR3 is 11 residues long. Germline values: CDR1 SGHAT, CDR2 FQNNGV. The CDR3: CASSRPGELFF. In DNA form, the CDR3 reads TGTGCCAGCAGCCGACCGGGGGAGCTGTTTTTT.

The rearrangement joins TRBV6-6 to TRBJ2-7; D is perhaps TRBD2 (6 bases). CDR1 is MNHNY, CDR2 SVGAGI, per germline (reference sequence). The CDR3 length is 14 residues. V was shortened by 6 bases and J by 3 bases, with 15 bases between the two germline ends. CDR3 bases: TGTGCCAGCAGGCGGGGACTGGGGGACTACGAGCAGTACTTC. This encodes CASRRGLGDYEQYF.

This clone was counted once. The chain couples TRBV28 to TRBJ1-4; 7 bases match TRBD1. The CDR3 has 12 residues. From germline, CDR1 is MDHEN and CDR2 SYDVKM. The V gene end was trimmed by 4 bases and the J gene end by 7 bases; junction bases not matched to a gene: 0. CDR3 loop: CASSSGGEKLFF. CDR3 sequence (DNA): TGTGCCAGCAGTTCAGGGGGTGAAAAACTGTTTTTT.

V is TRBV28 and J is TRBJ1-4, with D perhaps matching TRBD1 (5 bases). V gave up 5 bases and J gave up 8 bases, with 12 bases separating them. The CDR3 totals 13 residues. The germline CDR1 and CDR2 sequences are MDHEN and SYDVKM. The CDR3 coding sequence is TGTGCCAGCAGTCGCGGGGCTGGCGAAAAACTGTTTTTT. Translated: CASSRGAGEKLFF.